The text below deals with one T cell receptor (beta chain). Its antigen is not known. 13 Jbeta primers and 60 Vbeta primers were used for the PCR. Clones were read by immunoSEQ multiplex PCR, and TCRdb kept only the in-frame ones, dropping some. The sample has over 200,000 clones; approximately 84% are singletons. The data are from a study of cytomegalovirus exposure and HLA in healthy donors. Background on the study: As an earlier analysis found, about 200 million T cells yielded 117 million unique TCR beta sequences. Study results and limitations: A list of 150 to 200 TCR beta chains associated with cytomegalovirus was given. After further analysis at a later stage, 16,951 TCR beta sequences were associated with HLA alleles at 0.05 false discovery rate.

Germline V gives CDR1 SGHKS, CDR2 YYEKEE (reference sequence). Deletions cut 0 bases from V and 0 bases from J, with 11 bases between. The CDR3 totals 16 residues. The TCR originated in a middle-aged woman in good health and CMV-seronegative. The gene calls are TRBV5-5 and TRBJ2-3; unclear D gene. Sequenced: PBMCs. The CDR3 region has the DNA TGTGCCAGCAGCTTGGGGCTAGGAATAAGCACAGATACGCAGTATTTT. It is translated as CASSLGLGISTDTQYF.